This T cell receptor beta chain was obtained from a study of shared clonotypes between healthy human individuals. Per germline, CDR1 KGHSH and CDR2 LQKENI. CDR3 size: 15 residues. V was pared by 3 bases and J by 3 bases, with 12 bases between. TCRdb's table, derived via immunoSEQ multiplex PCR, lists solely in-frame clones and lacks some. The data show roughly 2.4 million clones, approximately 94% seen once. Specimen: naive CD4+ T cells sorted from blood. Subset here: CD45RA+ positively selected. The rearrangement uses TRBV18 and TRBJ1-5, with D perhaps TRBD1 (5 bases). This clonotype was sampled from a man aged 18-30 years in good health. The CDR3 protein is CASSPSGPVNQPQHF. DNA of the CDR3: TGTGCCAGCTCACCGTCGGGACCGGTCAATCAGCCCCAGCATTTT.